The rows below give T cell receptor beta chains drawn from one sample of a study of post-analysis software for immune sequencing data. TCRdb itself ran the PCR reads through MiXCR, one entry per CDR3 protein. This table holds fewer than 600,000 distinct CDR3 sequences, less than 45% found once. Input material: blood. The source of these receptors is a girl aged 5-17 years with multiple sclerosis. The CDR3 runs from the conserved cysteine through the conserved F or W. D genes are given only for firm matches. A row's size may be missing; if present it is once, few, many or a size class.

cdr3_nt: TGTGCCAGCAGCCCCTCCGGGGGCGAGGGGTCTTACGAGCAGTACTTC; cdr3_aa: CASSPSGGEGSYEQYF; cdr3_length: 16; j_call: TRBJ2-7; v_call: TRBV7-3; d_call: .; clone_size: few
cdr3_nt: TGTGCCAGCAGCCGTGAGATCCCACTAGGACTAGCGGGTAAGACCTCCTACGAGCAGTACTTC; cdr3_aa: CASSREIPLGLAGKTSYEQYF; cdr3_length: 21; j_call: TRBJ2-7; v_call: TRBV4-2; d_call: TRBD2; clone_size: .
cdr3_nt: TGCAGCGTTCACAGGGGGCGTAGGGAGACCCAGTACTTC; cdr3_aa: CSVHRGRRETQYF; cdr3_length: 13; j_call: TRBJ2-5; v_call: TRBV29-1; d_call: TRBD1; clone_size: .
cdr3_nt: TGTGCCAGCAGTCCGAGCGGGCAGCAGTTCTTC; cdr3_aa: CASSPSGQQFF; cdr3_length: 11; j_call: TRBJ2-1; v_call: TRBV11-2; d_call: .; clone_size: .
cdr3_nt: TGCAGTGCTAGTAGGCAGAACACTGAAGCTTTCTTT; cdr3_aa: CSASRQNTEAFF; cdr3_length: 12; j_call: TRBJ1-1; v_call: TRBV20-1; d_call: .; clone_size: few
cdr3_nt: TGCAGCGTTGCAGGGTACAATCAGCCCCAGCATTTT; cdr3_aa: CSVAGYNQPQHF; cdr3_length: 12; j_call: TRBJ1-5; v_call: TRBV29-1; d_call: .; clone_size: few
cdr3_nt: TGTGCCAGCAGCCGCCACCGAGTACGAAAAGCGGGAGAGGGCACAGATACGCAGTATTTT; cdr3_aa: CASSRHRVRKAGEGTDTQYF; cdr3_length: 20; j_call: TRBJ2-3; v_call: TRBV4-2; d_call: TRBD2; clone_size: few
cdr3_nt: TGTGCCACCAGCCCGCGCACAGGGGTGAATGGCTACACCTTC; cdr3_aa: CATSPRTGVNGYTF; cdr3_length: 14; j_call: TRBJ1-2; v_call: TRBV15; d_call: TRBD1; clone_size: many
cdr3_nt: TGTGCCAGCAGTCTTCTAGGACCCTCCTACGAGCAGTACTTC; cdr3_aa: CASSLLGPSYEQYF; cdr3_length: 14; j_call: TRBJ2-7; v_call: TRBV27; d_call: .; clone_size: .
cdr3_nt: TGTGCCAGCAGCTTACTAGCAATGCCAGATACGCAGTATTTT; cdr3_aa: CASSLLAMPDTQYF; cdr3_length: 14; j_call: TRBJ2-3; v_call: TRBV7-2; d_call: .; clone_size: many
cdr3_nt: TGTGCCAGCAGCTTAGATGTCCAGGGTGAGCAGTTCTTC; cdr3_aa: CASSLDVQGEQFF; cdr3_length: 13; j_call: TRBJ2-1; v_call: TRBV7-9; d_call: .; clone_size: .
cdr3_nt: TGTGCCAGCAGCTTAGTCGTTTTTGGACATAGGGACTATGGCTACACCTTC; cdr3_aa: CASSLVVFGHRDYGYTF; cdr3_length: 17; j_call: TRBJ1-2; v_call: TRBV7-8; d_call: .; clone_size: few
cdr3_nt: TGTGCCAGCAGTTACTCCCTCTTCAGGGGCGGCTACACCTTC; cdr3_aa: CASSYSLFRGGYTF; cdr3_length: 14; j_call: TRBJ1-2; v_call: TRBV6-5; d_call: .; clone_size: .
cdr3_nt: TGTGCCAGCAGCGTAGGGACAGGCCCCAGGGAGACCCAGTTCTTC; cdr3_aa: CASSVGTGPRETQFF; cdr3_length: 15; j_call: TRBJ2-1; v_call: TRBV9; d_call: TRBD1; clone_size: .
cdr3_nt: TGCGCCAGCAGCCAGCGGGCCCAAGAGACCCAGTACTTC; cdr3_aa: CASSQRAQETQYF; cdr3_length: 13; j_call: TRBJ2-5; v_call: TRBV4-3; d_call: .; clone_size: .
cdr3_nt: TGCAGTGCTAGACGACTAGCGGGATCTGGTGAGCAGTTCTTC; cdr3_aa: CSARRLAGSGEQFF; cdr3_length: 14; j_call: TRBJ2-1; v_call: TRBV20-1; d_call: TRBD2; clone_size: few
cdr3_nt: TGCAGTGAACGGGAAGGTAGCTGGACAGATACGCAGTATTTT; cdr3_aa: CSEREGSWTDTQYF; cdr3_length: 14; j_call: TRBJ2-3; v_call: TRBV20-1; d_call: .; clone_size: .
cdr3_nt: TGCAGTGCCACTGGGACTAGCAATGAGCAGTTCTTC; cdr3_aa: CSATGTSNEQFF; cdr3_length: 12; j_call: TRBJ2-1; v_call: TRBV20-1; d_call: TRBD2; clone_size: few
cdr3_nt: TGTGCCAGCAGCCCCAACGCGGGAGGGAGCACAGATACGCAGTATTTT; cdr3_aa: CASSPNAGGSTDTQYF; cdr3_length: 16; j_call: TRBJ2-3; v_call: TRBV7-9; d_call: TRBD2; clone_size: .
cdr3_nt: TGCGCCAGCAGCCAAGATCCGACGCCGGGACAGGGTCGTGAAAAACTGTTTTTT; cdr3_aa: CASSQDPTPGQGREKLFF; cdr3_length: 18; j_call: TRBJ1-4; v_call: TRBV4-1; d_call: TRBD1; clone_size: few
cdr3_nt: TGCAGCGTTGACCCGGACGGACAGGGCAATGGCTACACCTTC; cdr3_aa: CSVDPDGQGNGYTF; cdr3_length: 14; j_call: TRBJ1-2; v_call: TRBV29-1; d_call: TRBD1; clone_size: .
cdr3_nt: TGTGCCAGCAGCTTAGGCGGGGGGACTAGCGGCCCTAGCACAGATACGCAGTATTTT; cdr3_aa: CASSLGGGTSGPSTDTQYF; cdr3_length: 19; j_call: TRBJ2-3; v_call: TRBV7-2; d_call: TRBD2; clone_size: .
cdr3_nt: TGTGCCAGCAGTTCTGGCGACTATGGCTACACCTTC; cdr3_aa: CASSSGDYGYTF; cdr3_length: 12; j_call: TRBJ1-2; v_call: TRBV28; d_call: .; clone_size: few
cdr3_nt: TGTGCCACCAGGCTGGACAGGGTAACACAGCCCCAGCATTTT; cdr3_aa: CATRLDRVTQPQHF; cdr3_length: 14; j_call: TRBJ1-5; v_call: TRBV15; d_call: TRBD1; clone_size: .
cdr3_nt: TGTGCCAGCAGCCAGCCGGGACAGATCCTTAACTATGGCTACACCTTC; cdr3_aa: CASSQPGQILNYGYTF; cdr3_length: 16; j_call: TRBJ1-2; v_call: TRBV3-1; d_call: TRBD1; clone_size: few
cdr3_nt: TGTGCCAGCAGCTTCAGCTCGGGACAGGGCCACAATGAGCAGTTCTTC; cdr3_aa: CASSFSSGQGHNEQFF; cdr3_length: 16; j_call: TRBJ2-1; v_call: TRBV7-2; d_call: TRBD1; clone_size: .
cdr3_nt: TGTGCCAGCAGCTTAAGCGGATCCAGCGAGCAGTACTTC; cdr3_aa: CASSLSGSSEQYF; cdr3_length: 13; j_call: TRBJ2-7; v_call: TRBV7-3; d_call: .; clone_size: few